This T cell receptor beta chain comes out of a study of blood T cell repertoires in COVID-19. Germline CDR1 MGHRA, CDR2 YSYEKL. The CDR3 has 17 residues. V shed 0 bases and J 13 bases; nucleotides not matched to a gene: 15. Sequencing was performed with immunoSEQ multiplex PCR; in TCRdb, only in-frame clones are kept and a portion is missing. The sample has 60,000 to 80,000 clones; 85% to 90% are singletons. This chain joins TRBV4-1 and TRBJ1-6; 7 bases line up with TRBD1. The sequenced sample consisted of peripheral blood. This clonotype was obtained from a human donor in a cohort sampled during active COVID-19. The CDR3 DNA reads TGCGCCAGCAGCCAAGATCAACAGGGGATTGCCTATACCCCCCTCCACTTT. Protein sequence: CASSQDQQGIAYTPLHF.